These 20 T cell receptor beta chains originate from one sample sequenced in a study of blood T cell repertoires in COVID-19. Assay used: immunoSEQ multiplex PCR; TCRdb lists only in-frame clones, some missing. The sample yields roughly 120,000 clones, over 65% seen once. Sequenced input: peripheral blood. These receptor sequences come from a man younger than 45 with acute or convalescent COVID-19.

The chain combines TRBV9 with TRBJ1-3; D not certain. Between the trimmed V and J ends, which lost 4 bases and 2 bases, there was a span of 10 bases. The CDR3 has 14 residues. Germline values: CDR1 SGDLS, CDR2 YYNGEE. The CDR3 region is CASSPWQAGNTIYF. The CDR3, as DNA: TGTGCCAGCAGCCCCTGGCAGGCTGGAAACACCATATATTTT. Full variable domain (remainder filled in from reference TRBV9 and TRBJ1-3): DSGVTQTPKHLITATGQRVTLRCSPRSGDLSVYWYQQSLDQGLQFLIQYYNGEERAKGNILERFSAQQFPDLHSELNLSSLELGDSALYFCASSPWQAGNTIYFGEGSWLTVV.

This CDR3 reads CASSLGGLSNQPQHF. Written as DNA, the CDR3 is TGCGCCAGCAGCTTGGGAGGGTTAAGCAATCAGCCCCAGCATTTT. The chain uses TRBV5-1 and TRBJ1-5; D is unclear. The CDR3 has 15 residues. With 0 bases removed from V and 1 base from J, the gap between germline ends came to 8 bases. Per the germline V gene, CDR1 is SGHRS and CDR2 is YFSETQ.

CDR3 nucleotide sequence: TGTGCCAGCAGCCAAGTTCCCAGAGCTAGCGGAAACTACGAGCAGTACTTC. Translating it yields CASSQVPRASGNYEQYF. This sequence joins TRBV14 and TRBJ2-7, with 7 nucleotides matching TRBD2. The germline V gene encodes CDR1 SGHDN and CDR2 FVKESK. V lost 1 base, J lost 3 bases, and 12 bases stayed unmatched. CDR3 length: 17 residues.

This clone was recorded a few times. The V gene is TRBV7-9, the J gene TRBJ2-7; possible D gene TRBD1, 6 bases. Trimming stripped 7 bases from V and 3 bases from J, with 10 bases between. Germline values: CDR1 SEHNR, CDR2 FQNEAQ (reference sequence). This CDR3 is built from 12 residues. CDR3 protein: CASTDSFYEQYF. The CDR3 nucleotides are TGTGCCAGCACGGACAGTTTCTACGAGCAGTACTTC.

This rearrangement joins TRBV11-1 to TRBJ1-4; D call uncertain. V was shortened by 3 bases and J by 3 bases, with 11 bases between the two germline ends. The germline gives CDR1 SGHAT, CDR2 FQDESV (reference sequence). The CDR3 extends over 15 amino acids. CDR3 in amino acids: CASSLVGAANEKLFF. The CDR3 DNA sequence: TGTGCCAGCAGCTTGGTCGGAGCGGCTAATGAAAAACTGTTTTTT.

The chain links TRBV9 to TRBJ2-1, with 10 bases that match TRBD1. The germline V gene encodes CDR1 SGDLS and CDR2 YYNGEE. The length of the CDR3 is 18 residues. With V trimmed by 3 bases and J by 2 bases, 11 bases remained unmatched. CDR3 DNA sequence: TGTGCCAGCAGCGCACCCCGGGACAGGGGAGGGGCCTACAATGAGCAGTTCTTC. Translated, it gives CASSAPRDRGGAYNEQFF.

This clone showed up just once. V is TRBV18 and J is TRBJ1-1, with 7 nucleotides matching TRBD1. The CDR3 runs 15 residues. V dropped 3 bases and J dropped 2; count of bases not matched to a gene: 6. Germline V gene data show CDR1 as KGHSH and CDR2 as LQKENI. The CDR3, as DNA: TGTGCCAGCTCACCTCTCCAGGGGGTAAACACTGAAGCTTTCTTT. This sequence encodes CASSPLQGVNTEAFF.

V usage is TRBV6-5 and J usage is TRBJ1-2, with D tentatively TRBD1 (6 bases). The length of the CDR3 is 14 residues. Trimming stripped 6 bases from V and 8 bases from J, with 19 bases between. Looked up from germline, CDR1 is MNHEY and CDR2 is SVGAGI. This chain's CDR3 is CASRDTTGSRGYTF. As DNA, the CDR3 is TGTGCCAGCAGGGACACAACAGGGTCTAGAGGCTACACCTTC.

The rearrangement uses TRBV6-5 and TRBJ1-5, with D possibly TRBD1 on 6 matching bases. CDR3 size: 14 residues. The germline V gene encodes CDR1 MNHEY and CDR2 SVGAGI. V was clipped by 8 bases and J by 4 bases, with 15 bases between them. The CDR3 loop reads CASRLLGANQPQHF. In DNA form, the CDR3 reads TGTGCCAGCCGCTTATTGGGGGCAAATCAGCCCCAGCATTTT.

J is TRBJ1-6 and V is TRBV3-1 (or the pseudogene TRBV3-2); D call uncertain. V was cut by 1 base and J by 6 bases, with 10 bases left in between. Germline V gene data show CDR1 as LGHDT and CDR2 as YNNKEL (reference sequence). This CDR3 region has 15 residues. CDR3 residues: CASSQGIRINSPLHF. As DNA, the CDR3 is TGTGCCAGCAGCCAAGGGATCAGGATTAATTCACCCCTCCACTTT.

The gene calls are TRBV19 and TRBJ1-2; D might be TRBD1 (5 bases). The CDR3 loop spans 17 amino acids. Deletions cut 2 bases from V and 8 bases from J, with 24 bases between. The germline CDR1 and CDR2 sequences are LNHDA and SQIVND (reference sequence). CDR3 protein: CASSITPWDDQGRGYTF. CDR3 DNA sequence: TGTGCCAGTAGTATAACCCCCTGGGATGACCAGGGTCGGGGCTACACCTTC.

The V and J genes are TRBV2 and TRBJ1-4, with 9 bases lining up with TRBD1. The J segment lost 7 bases and the V segment lost 2 bases, leaving 5 bases of the junction unmatched. CDR3 size: 15 residues. The germline V gene encodes CDR1 SNHLY and CDR2 FYNNEI. DNA for the CDR3: TGTGCCAGCAGTGAATTGGGGACAGGGCGTGAAAAACTGTTTTTT. Encoded protein: CASSELGTGREKLFF.

This clone occurred a few times. The chain uses TRBV7-9 and TRBJ2-7; no definite D call. Trimming cost V 1 base and J 0 bases, with 10 bases left between them. Germline values: CDR1 SEHNR, CDR2 FQNEAQ (reference sequence). The CDR3 has 15 amino acids. CDR3 DNA sequence: TGTGCCAGCAGCTTAGGGGCGTCAAGCTCCTACGAGCAGTACTTC. Encoded protein: CASSLGASSSYEQYF.

This chain connects TRBV30 to TRBJ1-5; D not resolved. The V end lost 1 base, the J end lost 6 bases, and 10 bases lay between the germline ends. The germline V gene has CDR1 GTSNPN and CDR2 SVGIG (reference sequence). The CDR3 totals 13 residues. The CDR3 DNA follows: TGTGCCTGGAGTGGAGGGAATAGTCAGCCCCAGCATTTT. It encodes CAWSGGNSQPQHF.

The rearrangement links TRBV7-2 to TRBJ1-4; D is possibly TRBD1 (5 bases). The CDR3 contains 15 residues. Trimming removed 2 bases from V and 2 bases from J, with 9 bases in between. Per the germline V gene, CDR1 is SGHTA and CDR2 is FQGNSA. CDR3: CASSLTGLTNEKLFF. CDR3 nucleotides: TGTGCCAGCAGCTTAACGGGACTTACTAATGAAAAACTGTTTTTT.

The table lists this clone with a few counts. This chain's CDR3 is CASSVDSGGSQPQHF. The CDR3, as DNA: TGTGCCAGCAGCGTAGACAGTGGCGGGAGTCAGCCCCAGCATTTT. This chain joins TRBV9 and TRBJ1-5; D is unclear. Germline V gene sequence: CDR1 SGDLS, CDR2 YYNGEE. CDR3 length: 15 amino acids. V shed 0 bases and J shed 6 bases, with 13 bases lying between them. The full variable domain, rest sourced from reference TRBV9 and TRBJ1-5, is DSGVTQTPKHLITATGQRVTLRCSPRSGDLSVYWYQQSLDQGLQFLIQYYNGEERAKGNILERFSAQQFPDLHSELNLSSLELGDSALYFCASSVDSGGSQPQHFGDGTRLSIL.

The chain recombines TRBV18 with TRBJ1-3, with D possibly TRBD1 on 5 matching bases. The length of the CDR3 is 16 residues. Germline assignment: CDR1 KGHSH and CDR2 LQKENI. The V and J ends lost 3 bases and 6 bases respectively, with 18 bases between them. CDR3 in DNA: TGTGCCAGCTCACCTCGGGACGACGGCGGGAAAAACACCATATATTTT. The encoded protein is CASSPRDDGGKNTIYF.

In DNA, the CDR3 is TGTGCCAGCAGGACTGGGACAGGCAATTCACCCCTCCACTTT. Residues: CASRTGTGNSPLHF. The chain couples TRBV6-5 to TRBJ1-6; TRBD1 matches 8 bases. The germline CDR1 and CDR2 sequences are MNHEY and SVGAGI. This CDR3 has 14 amino acids. Trimming removed 6 bases from V and 7 bases from J; junction bases left unmatched: 5.

CDR3 nucleotide sequence: TGTGCCAGCAGCGTTTCAGACTACTACGAGCAGTACTTC. Translation gives CASSVSDYYEQYF. The chain links TRBV25-1 to TRBJ2-7; perhaps TRBD2 as D (5 bases). Germline-derived CDR1 and CDR2 are MGHDK and SYGVNS. Trimming left V 6 bases short and J 3 bases short, with 12 bases between. CDR3 size: 13 residues.

The rearrangement joins TRBV7-9 to TRBJ1-2; 9 nucleotides line up with TRBD1. The CDR3 contains 16 residues. Germline trimming cut 0 bases from V and 0 bases from J; bases unmatched to any gene: 2. Germline CDR1 and CDR2: SEHNR and FQNEAQ (reference sequence). DNA of the CDR3: TGTGCCAGCAGCTTAGCGGGGACAGGGCCTAACTATGGCTACACCTTC. Protein: CASSLAGTGPNYGYTF.